The rows below give T cell receptor beta chains drawn from one sample of a study of blood T cell repertoires in COVID-19. Some clones are missing from TCRdb's copy, which holds only in-frame ones; the method was immunoSEQ multiplex PCR. This table has roughly 86,000 clones, roughly 80% appearing once. The sequencing input was peripheral blood. Receptor source: a man in his fifties or sixties with acute or convalescent COVID-19. Each CDR3 is given with its conserved first and last residue. The D gene is left open where the match is weak. Size values are once, few and many counts, or a class for expanded clones, and some rows have none.

>TRBJ1-1|15|TRBD1|NA|TRBV6-2/TRBV6-3
TGTGCCAGCAGTTACAGACAGGGAGTCCGCACTGAAGCTTTCTTT
CASSYRQGVRTEAFF
>TRBJ1-2|14|NA|few|TRBV4-1
TGCGCCAGCAGCCAGAGTCAGGTGGGCTATGGCTACACCTTC
CASSQSQVGYGYTF
>TRBJ1-2|14|TRBD1|NA|TRBV19
TGTGCCAGTAGTAACCCACAGGGGGCTGGTGGCTACACCTTC
CASSNPQGAGGYTF
>TRBJ2-3|17|TRBD2|NA|TRBV7-6
TGTGCCAGCAGCTTAGGACTAGCGGGAGAAAGAAGTGATACGCAGTATTTT
CASSLGLAGERSDTQYF
>TRBJ2-5|15|NA|NA|TRBV27
TGTGCCAGGACCCCGGGTAGCGAGCTTGAAGAGACCCAGTACTTC
CARTPGSELEETQYF
>TRBJ1-5|16|NA|NA|TRBV7-9
TGTGCCAGCAGCGGCCAAACCGGGAGGGCGGATCAGCCCCAGCATTTT
CASSGQTGRADQPQHF
>TRBJ1-5|12|NA|NA|TRBV3-1/TRBV3-2
TGTGCCAGCAGCCAAGCCTATCAGCCCCAGCATTTT
CASSQAYQPQHF
>TRBJ2-7|16|TRBD2|NA|TRBV9
TGTGCCAGCAGCCCGAGGGGCGGGAGGGCCCTCGACGAGCAGTACTTC
CASSPRGGRALDEQYF
>TRBJ1-3|15|NA|NA|TRBV6-5
TGTGCCAGCGGTACGCGGGGAGGCCCCGGAAACACCATATATTTT
CASGTRGGPGNTIYF
>TRBJ1-2|14|TRBD1|NA|TRBV4-3
TGCGCCAGCAGCCAGGAGACAGGGGGTAGGGGCTACACCTTC
CASSQETGGRGYTF
>TRBJ2-3|14|TRBD1|NA|TRBV29-1
TGCAGCGTTGATTGGGACAGGGAATCAGATACGCAGTATTTT
CSVDWDRESDTQYF
>TRBJ2-1|15|NA|NA|TRBV5-8
TGTGCCAGCAGCTTGGACAGGGAAACGTACAATGAGCAGTTCTTC
CASSLDRETYNEQFF
>TRBJ1-2|14|NA|NA|TRBV4-3
TGCGCCAGCAGCCAAGAAGACAGCTACTATGGCTACACCTTC
CASSQEDSYYGYTF